The present entry profiles one T cell receptor (beta chain) with its context. Sequence at one end of the junction differs from germline and may be a read error. From the PCR reads, TCRdb re-called clones with MiXCR. The table includes 20,000 to 25,000 clones, 20% to 30% detected once. There are 13 residues in the CDR3. CDR1 is MGHRA and CDR2 is YSYEKL in the germline V gene. The data belong to a study of metastatic and nonmetastatic thyroid tumors. Patients had received no treatment of any kind before thyroid surgery. The gene calls are TRBV4-1 and TRBJ2-7, with D possibly being TRBD1 (5 bases). Material: tumor tissue. This clonotype originated in a male donor with papillary thyroid cancer or a benign thyroid nodule (not recorded which). Some clones in this sample may be carry-over from other donors' samples. Here the CDR3 DNA reads TGCGCTAGCAGCCAAGACAGCTCCTACGAGCTGTACTTC. The encoded protein is CASSQDSSYELYF.